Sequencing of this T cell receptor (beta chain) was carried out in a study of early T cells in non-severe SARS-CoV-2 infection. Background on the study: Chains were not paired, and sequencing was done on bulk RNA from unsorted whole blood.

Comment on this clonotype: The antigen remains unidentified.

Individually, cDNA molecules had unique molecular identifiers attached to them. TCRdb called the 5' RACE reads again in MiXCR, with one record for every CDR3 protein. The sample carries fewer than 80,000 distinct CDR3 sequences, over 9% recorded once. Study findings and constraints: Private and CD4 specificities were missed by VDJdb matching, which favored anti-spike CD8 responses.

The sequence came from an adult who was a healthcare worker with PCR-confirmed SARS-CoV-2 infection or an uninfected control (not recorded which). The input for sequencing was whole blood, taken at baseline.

The CDR3 DNA sequence: TGCGCCAGCAGCCAAGATAACGAACCCTACAATGAGCAGTTCTTC. This codes for CASSQDNEPYNEQFF. This chain connects TRBV4-1 to TRBJ2-1; D is unclear. Germline CDR1 and CDR2: MGHRA and YSYEKL. The CDR3 is 15 residues long. V was cut by 0 bases and J by 2 bases, with 8 bases left in between.